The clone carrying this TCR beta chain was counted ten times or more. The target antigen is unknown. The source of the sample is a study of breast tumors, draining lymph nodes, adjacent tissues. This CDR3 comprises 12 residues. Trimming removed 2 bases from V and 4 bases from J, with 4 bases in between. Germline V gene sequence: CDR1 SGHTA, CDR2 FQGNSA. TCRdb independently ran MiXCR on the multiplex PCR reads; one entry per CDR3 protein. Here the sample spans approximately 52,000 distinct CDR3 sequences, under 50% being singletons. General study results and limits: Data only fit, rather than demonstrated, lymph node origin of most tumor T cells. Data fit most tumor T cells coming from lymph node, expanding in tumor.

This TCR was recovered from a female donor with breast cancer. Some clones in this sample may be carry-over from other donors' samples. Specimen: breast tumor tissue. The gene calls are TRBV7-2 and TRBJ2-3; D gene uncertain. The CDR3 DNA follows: TGTGCCAGCAGCTTACAGTCAGATACGCAGTATTTT. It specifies CASSLQSDTQYF. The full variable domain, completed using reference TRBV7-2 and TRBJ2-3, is GAGVSQSPSNKVTEKGKDVELRCDPISGHTALYWYRQSLGQGLEFLIYFQGNSAPDKSGLPSDRFSAERTGGSVSTLTIQRTQQEDSAVYLCASSLQSDTQYFGPGTRLTVL.